This passage covers 23 T cell receptor beta chains from one sample sequenced in a study of T cell repertoires in cytomegalovirus infection (dated by TCRdb to about 2019). The antigens of these receptors remain unknown. In light of the paper, this sample's treatment or condition label describes: in vitro stimulation with specific CMV peptide epitopes to enrich CMV-specific T cells. TCRdb records Illumina HiSeq 1500 as the sequencer. Starting from the raw public reads, TCRdb applied fastp trimming at Q25, assembled clones with MiXCR and retained in-frame beta chains. Every entry covers one CDR3 protein and lists the most common genes and DNA from its rows. This sample holds 100,000 to 120,000 distinct CDR3 sequences; about 33% were observed only once. The ten top clones hold around two fifths of the sample. The sequencing used CD8+ T cells from cultured PBMCs, collected from culture after CMV antigen stimulation. The origin of the receptors is a human donor in good health (CMV status not recorded). Some clones in this sample may be carry-over from other donors' samples.

The genes are TRBV19 and TRBJ2-5; D unresolved. Trimming removed 3 bases at V and 1 base at J, with 12 bases between. In germline, CDR1 is LNHDA, CDR2 SQIVND (reference sequence). The CDR3 length is 15 residues. The CDR3 reads CASSISVPPQETQYF. In nucleotides, the CDR3 is TGTGCCAGTAGTATTTCGGTCCCCCCCCAAGAGACCCAGTACTTC.

This clonotype occurred a few times. The chain is built from TRBV6-2 or TRBV6-3 and TRBJ2-5, with TRBD2 matching 8 bases. Losses at the gene ends were 6 bases for V and 0 bases for J; bases not matched to a gene: 9. The CDR3 runs 16 residues. CDR1 is MNHEY, CDR2 SVGEGT, per germline. The CDR3 protein is CASSPRLARYQETQYF. The CDR3 nucleotides read TGTGCCAGCAGCCCTCGACTAGCGAGGTACCAAGAGACCCAGTACTTC.

The chain carries TRBV5-6 and TRBJ2-7, with D possibly called TRBD1 or TRBD2 (5 bases each). Trimming took off 3 bases at V and 5 bases at J, with 18 bases between the two ends. In germline, CDR1 is SGHDT, CDR2 YYEEEE. The CDR3 loop spans 15 amino acids. The CDR3 DNA reads as TGTGCCAGCAGCTGGGGGACGGCCTTCGGGAACGAGCAGTACTTC. Residues: CASSWGTAFGNEQYF.

This clonotype has more than one count but fewer than ten. The chain is built from TRBV6-6 and TRBJ1-1; maybe TRBD1 (6 bases). V was shortened by 4 bases and J by 4 bases, with 13 bases between the two germline ends. CDR1 and CDR2 (germline): MNHNY, SVGAGI (reference sequence). The CDR3 totals 14 residues. The DNA of the CDR3 is TGTGCCAGCAGTTTAGGGACATTCGGCACTGAAGCTTTCTTT. It translates to CASSLGTFGTEAFF.

The chain joins TRBV2 to TRBJ2-1; the match to TRBD1 covers 7 bases. V dropped 10 bases and J dropped 2; count of bases not matched to a gene: 8. The CDR3 runs 14 residues. Per germline, CDR1 SNHLY and CDR2 FYNNEI. The CDR3, as DNA: TGTGCCACCGCGCCGACAGGGCCCTACAATGAGCAGTTCTTC. This sequence encodes CATAPTGPYNEQFF.

The chain has TRBV14 and TRBJ2-7; 8 bases map to TRBD1. Germline CDR1 and CDR2: SGHDN and FVKESK. V was pared by 0 bases and J by 1 base, with 8 bases of the junction left unmatched. CDR3 length equals 17 residues. Written as DNA, the CDR3 is TGTGCCAGCAGCCAAGAGTTACCCACAGGGGGATCCTACGAGCAGTACTTC. Translating gives CASSQELPTGGSYEQYF.

This clonotype was recorded at least ten times. The chain has TRBV4-3 and TRBJ1-2, with TRBD1 matching over 8 bases. Trimming at V came to 4 bases and at J to 2 bases, leaving 3 bases not matched to a gene. The CDR3 sequence is 14 residues long. Germline V gene lookup returns CDR1 LGHNA and CDR2 YSLEER. The CDR3 DNA follows: TGCGCCAGCAGCCCATCAGGGGGCAACTATGGCTACACCTTC. This translates into CASSPSGGNYGYTF.

The chain combines TRBV7-9 with TRBJ1-5; D perhaps matches TRBD1 (5 bases). Germline V CDR1 and CDR2: SEHNR, FQNEAQ (reference sequence). This CDR3 is 14 amino acids long. Trimming took 3 bases from V and 7 from J, leaving 13 bases between them. CDR3 sequence reads: CASSFSAGGQPQHF. DNA for the CDR3: TGTGCCAGCAGCTTCTCCGCCGGGGGGCAGCCCCAGCATTTT. Looking up the rest from reference TRBV7-9 and TRBJ1-5 gives the full variable domain: DTGVSQNPRHKITKRGQNVTFRCDPISEHNRLYWYRQTLGQGPEFLTYFQNEAQLEKSRLLSDRFSAERPKGSFSTLEIQRTEQGDSAMYLCASSFSAGGQPQHFGDGTRLSIL.

The V and J genes are TRBV7-9 and TRBJ2-5; TRBD1 matches 7 bases. The germline gives CDR1 SEHNR, CDR2 FQNEAQ (reference sequence). With 3 bases clipped from V and 5 bases from J, the junction kept 18 bases outside the gene matches. The CDR3 is 18 residues long. CDR3 bases: TGTGCCAGCAGCTTCGGAGATTGGGTCACAGGGGCGTGGGAGACCCAGTACTTC. Translated: CASSFGDWVTGAWETQYF.

This clonotype has only one observation. This sequence joins TRBV4-1 and TRBJ2-7; TRBD2 might be the D (6 bases). The CDR3 loop spans 15 amino acids. V dropped 0 bases and J dropped 2 bases, with 11 bases sitting between them. Germline V CDR1 and CDR2: MGHRA, YSYEKL. The CDR3 region is CASSQERGKAYEQYF. For the CDR3, the DNA is TGCGCCAGCAGCCAAGAGCGGGGCAAGGCCTACGAGCAGTACTTC.

The chain joins TRBV11-2 to TRBJ2-2; the D gene is possibly TRBD1 (5 bases). The germline V gene encodes CDR1 SGHAT and CDR2 FQNNGV. The CDR3 has 13 residues. V dropped 8 bases and J dropped 4 bases, with 11 bases sitting between them. The CDR3 nucleotides read TGTGCCAGCGGGGCGGAGTTCACCGGGGAGCTGTTTTTT. It specifies CASGAEFTGELFF.

The chain combines TRBV4-1 with TRBJ2-5; TRBD2 might be the D (5 bases). Germline V lookup: CDR1 MGHRA, CDR2 YSYEKL. CDR3 length equals 16 residues. Deletions cut 0 bases from V and 2 bases from J, with 13 bases between. The CDR3 region is CASSQDLREFQETQYF. The CDR3, as DNA: TGCGCCAGCAGCCAAGATCTGAGGGAATTTCAAGAGACCCAGTACTTC.

This clonotype has a handful of counts. The chain has TRBV7-9 and TRBJ2-3, with a tentative D call TRBD1 (7 bases). The CDR3 covers 16 residues. Germline V gene lookup returns CDR1 SEHNR and CDR2 FQNEAQ (reference sequence). Trimming removed 1 base from V and 5 bases from J, with 16 bases in between. The CDR3 is CASSLVGGGLQDTQYF. For the CDR3, the DNA is TGTGCCAGCAGCTTAGTTGGAGGGGGCTTACAAGATACGCAGTATTTT. The variable domain in full, completed from reference TRBV7-9 and TRBJ2-3, reads DTGVSQNPRHKITKRGQNVTFRCDPISEHNRLYWYRQTLGQGPEFLTYFQNEAQLEKSRLLSDRFSAERPKGSFSTLEIQRTEQGDSAMYLCASSLVGGGLQDTQYFGPGTRLTVL.

The V gene is TRBV11-2, the J gene TRBJ2-1, with 10 bases identical to TRBD2. The CDR3 length is 15 residues. Trimming removed 3 bases from V and 4 bases from J; junction bases left unmatched: 3. Germline CDR1 SGHAT, CDR2 FQNNGV. In DNA, the CDR3 is TGTGCCAGCAGCTTCGAGCGGGGGGGATACAATGAGCAGTTCTTC. It encodes CASSFERGGYNEQFF.

The table lists this clonotype with many counts. The gene calls are TRBV7-6 and TRBJ2-7; 8 bases are a match to TRBD1. V dropped 2 bases and J dropped 1; count of bases not matched to a gene: 4. The CDR3 runs 15 residues. The germline V gene encodes CDR1 SGHVS and CDR2 FNYEAQ. In nucleotides, the CDR3 is TGTGCCAGCAGCTTACGCCGGGACAGGTCCTACGAGCAGTACTTC. Translation: CASSLRRDRSYEQYF. The variable domain in full, completed from reference TRBV7-6 and TRBJ2-7, reads GAGVSQSPRYKVTKRGQDVALRCDPISGHVSLYWYRQALGQGPEFLTYFNYEAQQDKSGLPNDRFSAERPEGSISTLTIQRTEQRDSAMYRCASSLRRDRSYEQYFGPGTRLTVT.

The genes are TRBV14 and TRBJ2-5; D perhaps matches TRBD2 (6 bases). The germline V gene encodes CDR1 SGHDN and CDR2 FVKESK. V dropped 4 bases and J dropped 4 bases, with 16 bases sitting between them. CDR3 length: 15 amino acids. CDR3 in amino acids: CASSPNSGFGETQYF. DNA for the CDR3: TGTGCCAGCAGCCCCAATAGCGGATTTGGAGAGACCCAGTACTTC.

This rearrangement joins TRBV5-4 to TRBJ1-4; possibly TRBD1 for D (5 bases). Germline V gene sequence: CDR1 SGHNT, CDR2 YYREEE (reference sequence). The CDR3 has 15 residues. The V end was cut by 3 bases, the J end by 4 bases, with 13 bases between. CDR3: CASSSSGIINEKLFF. The CDR3 DNA sequence: TGTGCCAGCAGCTCTTCAGGGATTATTAATGAAAAACTGTTTTTT.

In this sample, this clonotype turned up many times. V and J are TRBV7-9 and TRBJ2-7; the match to TRBD1 covers 9 bases. CDR1 is SEHNR and CDR2 is FQNEAQ in the germline V gene (reference sequence). The ends lost 6 bases at V and 1 base at J; junction bases unmatched: 4. The CDR3 spans 14 residues. CDR3 in DNA: TGTGCCAGCAGTTCCGGGACAGGGTCCTACGAGCAGTACTTC. It yields the protein CASSSGTGSYEQYF.

The chain joins TRBV7-6 to TRBJ1-2; D unclear. The CDR3 has 15 amino acids. Germline V lookup: CDR1 SGHVS, CDR2 FNYEAQ. Trimming shortened V by 5 bases and J by 3 bases, and 16 bases separated the two germline ends. In DNA, the CDR3 is TGTGCCAGCAGCCCGTCCCTATCAGCCTACTATGGCTACACCTTC. Translation gives CASSPSLSAYYGYTF.

This clonotype was recorded a few times. This rearrangement joins TRBV5-1 to TRBJ2-4; D remains unclear. The V end was cut by 1 base, the J end by 5 bases, with 19 bases between. Germline values: CDR1 SGHRS, CDR2 YFSETQ. The CDR3 totals 17 residues. CDR3 protein: CASSLFGNSGPENIQYF. The CDR3 nucleotides are TGCGCCAGCAGCTTGTTTGGGAATTCGGGCCCAGAAAACATTCAGTACTTC.

In its sample, this clonotype is medium-sized. The V and J genes are TRBV7-6 and TRBJ1-6; 9 bases map to TRBD1. V shed 5 bases and J 4 bases; nucleotides not matched to a gene: 3. The CDR3 runs to 15 residues. Germline-derived CDR1 and CDR2 are SGHVS and FNYEAQ. CDR3 in DNA: TGTGCCAGCAGCAGCGGGACAGGGTATAATTCACCCCTCCACTTT. This sequence encodes CASSSGTGYNSPLHF. Supplemented by reference TRBV7-6 and TRBJ1-6, the full variable domain reads GAGVSQSPRYKVTKRGQDVALRCDPISGHVSLYWYRQALGQGPEFLTYFNYEAQQDKSGLPNDRFSAERPEGSISTLTIQRTEQRDSAMYRCASSSGTGYNSPLHFGNGTRLTVT.

This chain links TRBV10-3 with TRBJ1-1; perhaps TRBD1 as D (6 bases). The CDR3 is 15 residues long. Trimming shortened V by 2 bases and J by 1 base, and 11 bases separated the two germline ends. Germline CDR1 ENHRY, CDR2 SYGVKD. Written as DNA, the CDR3 is TGTGCCATCAGTGAGGAATGGACAGCGAACACTGAAGCTTTCTTT. Its translation: CAISEEWTANTEAFF.

A few counts support this clonotype. The CDR3 loop reads CSARDRGALDGYTF. The CDR3, as DNA: TGCAGTGCTAGAGATCGGGGTGCTCTTGATGGCTACACCTTC. V and J are TRBV20-1 and TRBJ1-2; no definite D call. The length of the CDR3 is 14 residues. Trimming pared 0 bases from V and 6 bases from J, leaving 14 bases between. Germline V gives CDR1 DFQATT, CDR2 SNEGSKA (reference sequence).